Given below is one TCR beta chain in context. Its target antigen remains unknown. No much larger clone is present one base from it, and per-base qualities are unavailable. CDR1 PRHDT and CDR2 FYEKMQ are derived from the germline V gene (reference sequence). V is shortened by 5 bases, J by 7 bases, and the region joining them spans 18 bases. From the cysteine through the phenylalanine, the CDR3 covers 15 amino acids. Kept here is only the CDR3 DNA, which spans 45 bases and is read in frame from base 1. This sample was included in a study of blood T cell repertoires in COVID-19 (TCRdb year 2020). Looking at the study overall: Collaborator samples came from the United States, Italy and Spain and covered acute and convalescent phases of COVID-19. A freely available public database, intended as a resource for researchers studying the immune response to SARS-CoV-2, is where the repertoires were released. The samples were drawn from the first 160 participants of the ongoing ImmuneRACE study and from more than 1,000 subjects provided by 6 global collaborators. A de-identified subject ID, COVID-19 status, age in years and sex were almost always included in the sample metadata. HLA class I and class II types, where available, came from metadata supplied by the sample provider rather than from assay-based typing. The material from the prospective study consisted of cDNA or gDNA derived from T cells, B-cell-depleted T cells, or PBMCs. Deeply sampled blood TCRbeta repertoires from subjects exposed to, actively infected with, or recovered from COVID-19 were included in the dataset. The paper as a whole reports these results and caveats: How much clinical and demographic metadata was included differed by source and by participant, and the metadata was provided uncurated.

TCRbeta CDR3 regions were amplified from genomic DNA using the immunoSEQ Assay, a bias-controlled multiplex PCR. Regarding the original processing steps: Within the assay, amplification of reference gene primers was used to estimate how many nucleated cells each sample contained. To quantify the absolute abundance of each unique TCRbeta CDR3 rearrangement, sequence reads were collapsed and filtered. For each sample, productive Simpson clonality was calculated as the square root of Simpson's diversity index across productive rearrangements. TCRdb holds this immuneACCESS table with in-frame rearrangements only. Some clones are missing; in checked studies, unresolved V genes explain under half, and the rest has no known cause. The V and J calls and clone size were taken over from that table, and D and trimming were inferred from the DNA. This sample lists hundreds of thousands of clones; about 86% were detected once. The ten largest clones capture approximately 4% of the sample.

Participants in the prospective study were enrolled through a virtual design, were aged about 18 to 100 years, and lived in about 25 United States geographic areas. In the prospective study, cohorts were assigned on the basis of participant-reported clinical history obtained from a screening survey and a study questionnaire. A participant counted as exposed if, within 2 weeks of entering the study, that participant had been in contact with someone who had a PCR-confirmed or clinician-diagnosed COVID-19 case. Each participant in the prospective study had whole blood, serum and a nasopharyngeal or oropharyngeal swab collected by mobile phlebotomists. Prospective study participants could optionally give additional blood draws and questionnaires over a roughly two-month period. Before DNA extraction, blood samples from the prospective study were shipped at room temperature or frozen.

Input material: PBMCs or T cells enriched from blood (not recorded which). This chain is built from TRBV13 and TRBJ2-4; the D gene is perhaps TRBD2, on 7 matching bases. This receptor was identified in a woman in her twenties or thirties who had been exposed to COVID-19. The nucleotides read TGTGCCAGCAGCCTCGGACTGGGAGGGGGGAACATTCAGTACTTC. This yields the protein CASSLGLGGGNIQYF.